These 20 T cell receptor beta chains share one sample of origin, sequenced in a study of OX40 agonist ivuxolimab in advanced cancers. The library came from the immunoSEQ multiplex PCR assay. Entries here come from immuneACCESS through TCRdb and include only in-frame sequences with V and J called. Some clones fail to appear in such tables; in the studies checked, an unresolved V gene covers under half of the shortfall, and the cause of the remainder is unknown. For this sample there are tens of thousands of clones; roughly 76% appear just once. 12% to 15% of the sample goes to the ten largest clones. Here the sequenced sample was CD4+ or CD8+ T cells sorted from blood, taken in a trial of the OX40 agonist ivuxolimab. These receptors all come from an adult with an advanced solid tumor such as melanoma, head and neck, liver or kidney cancer.

This chain joins TRBV6-5 and TRBJ2-1; 9 bases are a match to TRBD2. The CDR3 totals 14 residues. Looked up from germline, CDR1 is MNHEY and CDR2 is SVGAGI. The J segment lost 10 bases and the V segment lost 2 bases, leaving 6 bases of the junction unmatched. CDR3 in DNA: TGTGCCAGCAGTTACGGCGGGGGGGCCTTGGAGCAGTTCTTC. The encoded protein is CASSYGGGALEQFF.

The V and J genes are TRBV5-6 and TRBJ2-4; D is perhaps TRBD2 (6 bases). This CDR3 has 15 residues. V lost 0 bases, J lost 1 base, and 8 bases lay in between. CDR1 SGHDT and CDR2 YYEEEE come from the germline V gene. CDR3 DNA sequence: TGTGCCAGCAGCTTGGATGGGGGGGCCAAAAACATTCAGTACTTC. It translates to CASSLDGGAKNIQYF.

This clone has just a few counts. The rearrangement uses TRBV9 and TRBJ2-5; 9 bases agree with TRBD2. Trimming took 7 bases from V and 2 from J; bases not matched to a gene: 6. Germline CDR1 SGDLS, CDR2 YYNGEE. This CDR3 is built from 14 residues. This CDR3 reads CASGAGGPQETQYF. The CDR3 nucleotides are TGTGCCAGCGGAGCGGGGGGCCCGCAAGAGACCCAGTACTTC.

This chain uses TRBV6-1 with TRBJ2-3, with D possibly being TRBD2 (5 bases). The V gene's germline CDR1 is MNHNS and CDR2 SASEGT. The V and J ends lost 2 bases and 0 bases respectively, with 12 bases between them. This CDR3 is built from 16 residues. CDR3 bases: TGTGCCAGCAGTGAATCGGTCACTAGAAGCACAGATACGCAGTATTTT. Protein product: CASSESVTRSTDTQYF.

CDR3 coding DNA: TGCGCCAGCAGTCCCGGGCTAGGGGCTCAGCCCCAGCATTTT. It yields the protein CASSPGLGAQPQHF. The chain joins TRBV4-3 to TRBJ1-5, with D possibly TRBD1 on 5 matching bases. The CDR3 runs to 14 residues. V was trimmed by 6 bases and J by 6 bases, leaving 15 bases between them. Looked up from germline, CDR1 is LGHNA and CDR2 is YSLEER.

This clone has a handful of counts. V and J are TRBV2 and TRBJ1-2; a weak D match, TRBD1 (6 bases). CDR1 and CDR2 (germline): SNHLY, FYNNEI. The V and J ends lost 5 bases and 2 bases respectively, with 9 bases between them. This CDR3 has 13 amino acids. The CDR3 reads CASSWGANYGYTF. The CDR3 region has the DNA TGTGCCAGCAGTTGGGGGGCAAACTATGGCTACACCTTC.

The chain recombines TRBV6-1 with TRBJ2-3, with no clear D. Trimming removed 0 bases from V and 4 bases from J, with 5 bases in between. The CDR3 covers 13 residues. Germline CDR1 MNHNS, CDR2 SASEGT. The CDR3 coding sequence is TGTGCCAGCAGTGAAGCTTGGGCAGATACGCAGTATTTT. Translated, it gives CASSEAWADTQYF.

The chain employs TRBV7-6 and TRBJ1-5, with D unresolved. Trimming left V 3 bases short and J 0 bases short, with 3 bases between. This CDR3 has 13 amino acids. Germline V gene data show CDR1 as SGHVS and CDR2 as FNYEAQ. The chain's CDR3 is CASSLNSNQPQHF. DNA for the CDR3: TGTGCCAGCAGCTTGAATAGCAATCAGCCCCAGCATTTT.

The V gene is TRBV5-6, the J gene TRBJ1-5; unclear D gene. Germline V gene sequence: CDR1 SGHDT, CDR2 YYEEEE. With 0 bases removed from V and 10 bases from J, the gap between germline ends came to 8 bases. CDR3 length equals 12 residues. DNA of the CDR3: TGTGCCAGCAGCTTGGTAGGCGGCCCCCAGCATTTT. Protein: CASSLVGGPQHF.

This chain uses TRBV7-8 with TRBJ2-2; D is undetermined. Germline V lookup: CDR1 SGHVS, CDR2 FQNEAQ. The CDR3 is 15 amino acids. Trimming stripped 2 bases from V and 1 base from J, with 8 bases between. CDR3 residues: CASSLTAVNTGELFF. The CDR3 DNA sequence: TGTGCCAGCAGCTTAACGGCCGTGAACACCGGGGAGCTGTTTTTT.

The chain recombines TRBV19 with TRBJ2-1, with D perhaps TRBD2 (7 bases). CDR3 length: 15 amino acids. The ends were cut back, 6 bases at V and 4 bases at J, with 16 bases in the middle. Per germline, CDR1 LNHDA and CDR2 SQIVND (reference sequence). CDR3 loop: CASREPGGPYNEQFF. CDR3 nucleotides: TGTGCCAGTAGGGAACCGGGGGGCCCTTACAATGAGCAGTTCTTC.

This chain joins TRBV7-3 and TRBJ2-7; a weak D match, TRBD2 (6 bases). The V end lost 3 bases, the J end lost 0 bases, and 9 bases lay between the germline ends. The CDR3 runs 14 residues. Per the germline V gene, CDR1 is SGHTA and CDR2 is FQGTGA. The CDR3 bases are TGTGCCAGCAGCTTGGGGGGTACCTCCTACGAGCAGTACTTC. Translating gives CASSLGGTSYEQYF.

The J gene is TRBJ2-5, the V gene TRBV9; maybe TRBD2 (7 bases). The CDR3 extends over 16 amino acids. Germline CDR1 is SGDLS and CDR2 is YYNGEE. V was trimmed by 0 bases and J by 1 base, leaving 13 bases between them. As DNA, the CDR3 is TGTGCCAGCAGCGTAGAAGGGGGGGGGCTCCAAGAGACCCAGTACTTC. Translated: CASSVEGGGLQETQYF.

This chain connects TRBV7-9 to TRBJ2-5; no reliable D call. The J call may be faulty, since TRBJ2-7 better matches the DNA end. CDR1 and CDR2 (germline): SEHNR, FQNEAQ (reference sequence). CDR3 size: 11 residues. Here the CDR3 reads CASSWSDEQYF. The CDR3 nucleotides are TGTGCCAGCAGCTGGTCGGACGAGCAGTACTTC.

The chain uses TRBV4-3 and TRBJ1-2; D gene ambiguous. The CDR3 consists of 15 residues. V lost 0 bases, J lost 4 bases, and 12 bases lay in between. Germline V gene sequence: CDR1 LGHNA, CDR2 YSLEER. The CDR3, as DNA: TGCGCCAGCAGCCAAGATCGTTCGGACCGCTATGGCTACACCTTC. Protein product: CASSQDRSDRYGYTF.

The V and J genes are TRBV11-1 and TRBJ2-5; no firm D call. This CDR3 has 15 residues. Germline V gene data show CDR1 as SGHAT and CDR2 as FQDESV (reference sequence). Trimming shortened V by 3 bases and J by 7 bases, and 18 bases separated the two germline ends. Here the CDR3 DNA reads TGTGCCAGCAGCTTTATCCTGGCCCTAAATGGGACCCAGTACTTC. Its translation is CASSFILALNGTQYF.

CDR3 sequence (DNA): TGTGCCAGCAGCATCGGCTCAATAAGGGAGCAGTACTTC. This sequence encodes CASSIGSIREQYF. The chain combines TRBV5-6 with TRBJ2-7; D unclear. CDR1 and CDR2 from the germline V gene are SGHDT and YYEEEE. The length of the CDR3 is 13 residues. V lost 4 bases and J lost 7, with 15 bases in between.

On this clone: Additional DNA sequences in this sample encode the identical CDR3. The genes are TRBV27 and TRBJ2-3; D is ambiguous. The length of the CDR3 is 14 residues. The germline gives CDR1 MNHEY, CDR2 SMNVEV (reference sequence). Trimming shortened V by 0 bases and J by 1 base, and 5 bases separated the two germline ends. The DNA of the CDR3 is TGTGCCAGCAGTTTATCCGCGGGCACAGATACGCAGTATTTT. The encoded protein is CASSLSAGTDTQYF.

CDR3 residues: CASSYAGSKEAFF. The CDR3 DNA follows: TGTGCCAGCAGTTACGCAGGGAGTAAAGAAGCTTTCTTT. The chain uses TRBV6-6 and TRBJ1-1, with D possibly being TRBD1 (5 bases). The V gene's germline CDR1 is MNHNY and CDR2 SVGAGI (reference sequence). V was cut by 2 bases and J by 8 bases, with 12 bases left in between. The CDR3 extends over 13 amino acids.

This clone was observed once. The rearrangement uses TRBV6-6 and TRBJ2-7; 7 bases line up with TRBD1. V was clipped by 6 bases and J by 3 bases; unmatched bases: 8. Germline V CDR1 and CDR2: MNHNY, SVGAGI (reference sequence). The CDR3 totals 14 residues. CDR3 sequence: CASSSSGQIYEQYF. The CDR3 DNA follows: TGTGCCAGCAGCTCCTCGGGACAGATCTACGAGCAGTACTTC.